This T cell receptor beta chain was retrieved from a study of T-cell reconstitution after alpha-beta-depleted transplantation in children. Study observations and caveats: T-cell numbers and diversity one year post-transplant derived largely from freshly generated T cells. The origin of alpha-beta T cells about two months after transplant was reportedly several hundred expanded graft clones. It was surviving recipient T cells and thymic progenitors that gave some patients high TCRbeta diversity at day 60.

The CDR3 loop spans 16 amino acids. The germline V gene encodes CDR1 KGHDR and CDR2 SFDVKD. Trimming removed 2 bases from V and 1 base from J, with 11 bases in between. Comments on this clonotype: Its antigen is not identified.

Unique molecular identifiers were incorporated when the TCRbeta library was constructed. TCRdb itself ran the PCR reads through MiXCR, one entry per CDR3 protein. In the table there are about 420,000 distinct CDR3 sequences, around 15% of which are singletons. The sequences come from PBMCs, mostly from graft donor cells, collected 360 days after TCRalphabeta/CD19-depleted stem cell transplant. The chain combines TRBV24-1 with TRBJ2-1; TRBD1 is a possible D gene (5 bases). This clonotype was sampled from a boy younger than two who had a stem cell transplant for Wiskott-Aldrich syndrome, so the T cells may come from the graft donor. The CDR3 DNA sequence: TGTGCCACCAGTGATTGGTCGGCAGGGTCCTACAATGAGCAGTTCTTC. This sequence encodes CATSDWSAGSYNEQFF.